The 28 T cell receptor beta chains listed next were all sequenced from one sample in a study of patients and donors after allogeneic stem cell transplantation (dated by TCRdb to between 2020 and 2021). Libraries were prepared through RT-PCR. The sequencing machine was a NextSeq 550. TCRdb passed the public sequencing reads through fastp at Q25 and MiXCR, retaining productive beta sequences. Identical CDR3 protein sequences are pooled into one entry, listed with their most common genes and DNA. Within this sample are 900,000 to 1,000,000 distinct CDR3 sequences, with about 20% of them counted one time only. The ten largest clones take up about 6% of the sample. Sequenced input: blood, either unsorted or a sorted T cell fraction (not recorded which). The receptor set was obtained from a human donor who was either an allogeneic HSCT recipient or a stem cell or donor lymphocyte infusion donor (not recorded which). It is not recorded whose cells these are; they may come from a transplant donor.

This clonotype was seen a handful of times. The CDR3 loop is CASSSNRLEQYF. The DNA for the CDR3 is TGTGCCAGCAGTTCAAACAGGCTCGAGCAGTACTTC. This rearrangement joins TRBV6-2 or TRBV6-3 to TRBJ2-7, with D perhaps TRBD1 (5 bases). The CDR3 length is 12 residues. V was clipped by 4 bases and J by 6 bases, with 10 bases between them. Germline loops: CDR1 MNHEY, CDR2 SVGEGT.

The V call is TRBV12-3 or TRBV12-4, the J call TRBJ1-2, with TRBD1 matching over 8 bases. The CDR3 is 14 residues long. J lost 5 bases, V lost 5 bases, and 7 bases had no gene match. The CDR3 here is CASSTGTGSYGYTF. The CDR3, as DNA: TGTGCCAGCAGTACCGGGACAGGTTCATATGGCTACACCTTC.

This clonotype was picked up a small number of times. V and J are TRBV25-1 and TRBJ2-1; D is unresolved. The CDR3 spans 12 residues. V dropped 4 bases and J dropped 10 bases, with 11 bases sitting between them. Germline lookup yields CDR1 MGHDK and CDR2 SYGVNS. This chain's CDR3 is CASSVPMGEQFF. The CDR3 DNA follows: TGTGCCAGCAGTGTCCCCATGGGCGAGCAGTTCTTC.

This clonotype was seen a few times. The V call is TRBV6-1, the J call TRBJ2-3; 7 positions match TRBD1. The germline gives CDR1 MNHNS, CDR2 SASEGT. The CDR3 sequence is 15 residues long. V lost 7 bases to trimming and J lost 2 bases; unmatched junction nucleotides: 9. For the CDR3, the DNA is TGTGCCAGCACCGAGGGACAGACCCTCACAGATACGCAGTATTTT. This sequence encodes CASTEGQTLTDTQYF.

This clonotype was observed a handful of times. The J gene is TRBJ2-1, the V gene TRBV11-2; 8 nucleotides match TRBD1. The CDR3 is 19 amino acids. Losses at the gene ends were 1 base for V and 7 bases for J; bases not matched to a gene: 18. From germline, CDR1 is SGHAT and CDR2 FQNNGV. The CDR3 here is CASSLGRQGARDVRNEQFF. CDR3 sequence (DNA): TGTGCCAGCAGCTTAGGGCGGCAGGGGGCGCGGGACGTCAGGAATGAGCAGTTCTTC. Full variable domain (missing parts from reference TRBV11-2 and TRBJ2-1): EAGVAQSPRYKIIEKRQSVAFWCNPISGHATLYWYQQILGQGPKLLIQFQNNGVVDDSQLPKDRFSAERLKGVDSTLKIQPAKLEDSAVYLCASSLGRQGARDVRNEQFFGPGTRLTVL.

This clonotype was seen repeatedly, ten times or more. J is TRBJ2-5 and V is TRBV29-1, with 9 bases lining up with TRBD2. The CDR3 has 13 residues. Germline V gene lookup returns CDR1 SQVTM and CDR2 ANQGSEA. The trim removed 6 bases at V and 4 bases at J, leaving 6 bases unmatched. The CDR3 DNA reads as TGCAGCGTCGTGGGACTAGCTGGAGAGACCCAGTACTTC. Protein: CSVVGLAGETQYF.

In its sample, this clonotype was seen a few times. The chain uses TRBV5-1 and TRBJ2-7; weak D call: TRBD2 (7 bases). The CDR3 runs to 14 residues. The germline V and J ends were trimmed by 3 bases and 1 base, with 11 bases remaining between them. CDR1 and CDR2 from the germline V gene are SGHRS and YFSETQ. CDR3 sequence reads: CASSWGGLSYEQYF. The CDR3 nucleotides are TGCGCCAGCAGCTGGGGGGGCTTATCCTACGAGCAGTACTTC.

The rearrangement joins TRBV30 to TRBJ2-5; D possibly corresponds to TRBD2 (6 bases). CDR3 length: 14 amino acids. Trimming removed 0 bases at V and 5 bases at J, with 13 bases between. Germline loops: CDR1 GTSNPN, CDR2 SVGIG (reference sequence). CDR3 sequence: CAWSVRRAGETQYF. The CDR3 DNA reads TGTGCCTGGAGTGTACGGAGGGCCGGCGAGACCCAGTACTTC.

This clonotype showed up just a few times. The rearrangement links TRBV5-1 to TRBJ2-7; D might be TRBD1 (5 bases). CDR3 length: 14 residues. The germline CDR1 and CDR2 sequences are SGHRS and YFSETQ. Between the trimmed V and J ends, which lost 7 bases and 3 bases, there was a span of 17 bases. For the CDR3, the DNA is TGCGCCAGCTTTAAGGGGCCAAGCGACTACGAGCAGTACTTC. Amino acid sequence: CASFKGPSDYEQYF.

J is TRBJ2-4 and V is TRBV9, with D perhaps TRBD1 or TRBD2 (6 bases each). V lost 0 bases and J 5 bases, leaving 21 bases between the germline ends. The V gene's germline CDR1 is SGDLS and CDR2 YYNGEE. This CDR3 comprises 18 residues. As DNA, the CDR3 is TGTGCCAGCAGCGTAGACAAGGATGGAGGGGGGCCCCAAAACATTCAGTACTTC. Its translation: CASSVDKDGGGPQNIQYF.

This chain links TRBV4-1 with TRBJ2-5; no clear D. The CDR3 sequence is 14 residues long. Trimming pared 0 bases from V and 4 bases from J, leaving 9 bases between. CDR1 and CDR2 from the germline V gene are MGHRA and YSYEKL. CDR3 coding DNA: TGCGCCAGCAGCCAAGATTGGGGAAGAGAGACCCAGTACTTC. Amino acid sequence: CASSQDWGRETQYF.

The chain recombines TRBV6-2 or TRBV6-3 with TRBJ2-7; D could derive from TRBD1 or TRBD2 (5 bases each). Trimming stripped 2 bases from V and 4 bases from J, with 18 bases between. This CDR3 is built from 16 residues. Germline values: CDR1 MNHEY, CDR2 SVGEGT. This chain's CDR3 is CASSYGLGPYLYEQYF. As DNA, the CDR3 is TGTGCCAGCAGTTACGGTTTGGGACCCTACTTATACGAGCAGTACTTC.

The rearrangement uses TRBV19 and TRBJ2-2; no firm D call. Trimming took off 2 bases at V and 6 bases at J, with 19 bases between the two ends. Germline lookup yields CDR1 LNHDA and CDR2 SQIVND (reference sequence). CDR3 length: 17 amino acids. In DNA form, the CDR3 reads TGTGCCAGTAGTATACATCTTCTAGTCGCGAATTCCGGGGAGCTGTTTTTT. Translated: CASSIHLLVANSGELFF.

This clonotype was picked up a small number of times. The chain uses TRBV5-6 and TRBJ2-5; D ambiguous. Germline CDR1 is SGHDT and CDR2 is YYEEEE. The CDR3 has 15 amino acids. The ends were cut back, 1 base at V and 5 bases at J, with 15 bases in the middle. The DNA of the CDR3 is TGTGCCAGCAGCTTGCATCGTTTTGGGTGGGAGACCCAGTACTTC. As protein: CASSLHRFGWETQYF.

There are a few counts of this clonotype. The rearrangement uses TRBV7-9 and TRBJ2-5; D gene uncertain. This CDR3 comprises 13 residues. V shed 5 bases and J shed 2 bases, with 9 bases lying between them. Germline values: CDR1 SEHNR, CDR2 FQNEAQ (reference sequence). CDR3 in DNA: TGTGCCAGCAGCCCCCTTGCTCAAGAGACCCAGTACTTC. Translated: CASSPLAQETQYF.

The V gene is TRBV5-6, the J gene TRBJ2-7; D is unclear. The V gene's germline CDR1 is SGHDT and CDR2 YYEEEE. The ends were cut back, 4 bases at V and 7 bases at J, with 18 bases in the middle. This CDR3 is 14 amino acids long. The CDR3 spells CASSPDGPLFEQYF. CDR3 nucleotides: TGTGCCAGCAGCCCAGACGGACCCTTGTTTGAGCAGTACTTC.

The J gene is TRBJ2-3, the V gene TRBV7-3; 11 positions agree with TRBD2. The J segment lost 5 bases and the V segment lost 5 bases, leaving 9 bases of the junction unmatched. CDR1 is SGHTA, CDR2 FQGTGA, per germline. CDR3 length: 16 residues. CDR3 sequence: CASSPLAGGPIDTQYF. CDR3 DNA sequence: TGTGCCAGCAGCCCTCTAGCGGGGGGCCCCATAGATACGCAGTATTTT.

This clonotype came up a few times. V gene TRBV14 combines with J gene TRBJ2-1, with a weak D call TRBD2 (5 bases). The germline CDR1 and CDR2 sequences are SGHDN and FVKESK. Between the trimmed V and J ends, which lost 4 bases and 4 bases, there was a span of 14 bases. The CDR3 is 15 amino acids. Written as DNA, the CDR3 is TGTGCCAGCAGCCGGAGCGGTACTAATTACAATGAGCAGTTCTTC. Translation gives CASSRSGTNYNEQFF.

This clonotype has a count of ten or more. The chain links TRBV11-1 to TRBJ1-1, with no clear D. With 1 base removed from V and 1 base from J, the gap between germline ends came to 7 bases. The CDR3 totals 14 residues. Germline-derived CDR1 and CDR2 are SGHAT and FQDESV (reference sequence). The CDR3, as DNA: TGTGCCAGCAGCTTAGTGACGTCGAACACTGAAGCTTTCTTT. Its translation is CASSLVTSNTEAFF. Full variable domain (outside the CDR3, taken from reference TRBV11-1 and TRBJ1-1): EAEVAQSPRYKITEKSQAVAFWCDPISGHATLYWYRQILGQGPELLVQFQDESVVDDSQLPKDRFSAERLKGVDSTLKIQPAELGDSAMYLCASSLVTSNTEAFFGQGTRLTVV.

The chain recombines TRBV5-6 with TRBJ1-6, with 12 bases that match TRBD1. Per the germline V gene, CDR1 is SGHDT and CDR2 is YYEEEE. V was clipped by 6 bases and J by 7 bases; unmatched bases: 5. The CDR3 runs to 15 residues. This CDR3 is CASKAGTGGNSPLHF. CDR3 nucleotides: TGTGCCAGCAAGGCCGGGACAGGGGGCAATTCACCCCTCCACTTT.

The table lists this clonotype with a few counts. The V gene is TRBV11-3, the J gene TRBJ2-6; D is perhaps TRBD1 (5 bases). Per the germline V gene, CDR1 is SGHNT and CDR2 is YENEEA. The CDR3 sequence is 16 residues long. V shed 4 bases and J shed 0 bases, with 10 bases lying between them. The CDR3 region is CASSSRVSSGANVLTF. DNA of the CDR3: TGTGCCAGCAGCTCCAGGGTTAGCTCTGGGGCCAACGTCCTGACTTTC. Based on the CDR3 plus reference TRBV11-3 and TRBJ2-6, the full variable domain is EAGVVQSPRYKIIEKKQPVAFWCNPISGHNTLYWYLQNLGQGPELLIRYENEEAVDDSQLPKDRFSAERLKGVDSTLKIQPAELGDSAVYLCASSSRVSSGANVLTFGAGSRLTVL.

The rearrangement uses TRBV5-6 and TRBJ2-1; maybe TRBD2 (5 bases). CDR1 and CDR2 from the germline V gene are SGHDT and YYEEEE. The CDR3 contains 14 residues. V was cut by 7 bases and J by 3 bases, with 14 bases left in between. The CDR3 protein is CASSPHGVYNEQFF. The CDR3 nucleotides read TGTGCCAGCTCCCCACACGGGGTCTACAATGAGCAGTTCTTC.

The rearrangement uses TRBV20-1 and TRBJ2-7; the match to TRBD2 covers 13 bases. Germline CDR1 reads DFQATT; CDR2 reads SNEGSKA (reference sequence). The junction had 4 bases not matched to a gene; V was cut back by 3 bases and J by 2 bases. The CDR3 consists of 15 residues. The CDR3 DNA reads TGCAGTGCTAGTGGCACTAGCGGGAGGGCCTACGAGCAGTACTTC. Translated: CSASGTSGRAYEQYF.

The V and J genes are TRBV5-5 and TRBJ2-4; tentatively, D is TRBD1 (5 bases). The V gene lost 2 bases and the J gene lost 1 base, with 10 bases spanning the gap. Per the germline V gene, CDR1 is SGHKS and CDR2 is YYEKEE (reference sequence). CDR3 size: 15 residues. The CDR3 spells CASSLGVRAKNIQYF. The CDR3 DNA follows: TGTGCCAGCAGCTTAGGGGTGAGGGCCAAAAACATTCAGTACTTC.

The DNA for the CDR3 is TGCAGTGCTAGAGTCCCGAGGGACAATCAGCCCCAGCATTTT. It translates to CSARVPRDNQPQHF. The chain joins TRBV20-1 to TRBJ1-5; D not certain. Trimming removed 1 base from V and 3 bases from J, with 10 bases in between. The germline V gene has CDR1 DFQATT and CDR2 SNEGSKA (reference sequence). The length of the CDR3 is 14 residues.

This clonotype showed up just a few times. The CDR3 is CSARGAVTYEQYF. The DNA for the CDR3 is TGCAGTGCTAGAGGGGCTGTGACCTACGAGCAGTACTTC. The V call is TRBV20-1, the J call TRBJ2-7; no reliable D call. Trimming left V 1 base short and J 2 bases short, with 9 bases between. The CDR3 spans 13 residues. CDR1 is DFQATT and CDR2 is SNEGSKA in the germline V gene (reference sequence).

A few counts support this clonotype. The V gene is TRBV20-1, the J gene TRBJ2-7, with 7 nucleotides matching TRBD2. The V gene end was trimmed by 5 bases and the J gene end by 2 bases; junction bases not matched to a gene: 9. From germline, CDR1 is DFQATT and CDR2 SNEGSKA (reference sequence). The CDR3 loop spans 14 amino acids. In nucleotides, the CDR3 is TGCAGTGCTTTTAGGGAGGGTATCCCCTACGAGCAGTACTTC. Its protein is CSAFREGIPYEQYF.

This clonotype was counted a few times. V usage is TRBV29-1 and J usage is TRBJ2-3, with D perhaps TRBD1 (5 bases). Per germline, CDR1 SQVTM and CDR2 ANQGSEA. Trimming removed 6 bases at V and 6 bases at J, with 25 bases between. CDR3 length: 16 residues. CDR3: CSVESLTDQGLDTQYF. The CDR3 region has the DNA TGCAGCGTCGAATCTCTGACAGACCAGGGATTGGATACGCAGTATTTT.